Presented here are 7 T cell receptor beta chains from one specimen sequenced in a study of T cells after yellow fever vaccination (dated by TCRdb to about 2019). Library method: 5' RACE. Sequencer: Illumina NovaSeq 6000. The public reads were reprocessed in TCRdb via fastp at Q25 and MiXCR, keeping in-frame beta chains. Merged by CDR3 protein, the rows form single entries marked with the most common genes and DNA. For this sample the table gives 250,000 to 400,000 distinct CDR3 sequences, of which around 4.3% were detected only once. Roughly a fifth of the sample comes from the top ten. This sample's treatment or condition label indicates: live attenuated yellow fever vaccine strain. The source was PBMCs, collected 15 days after the yellow fever booster vaccination. The receptors come from a man between 18 and 29 years old who received the YFV17D yellow fever vaccine.

The sample holds many counts of this clonotype. The V and J genes are TRBV7-7 and TRBJ2-5, with 7 bases fitting TRBD2. CDR1 SSHAT and CDR2 FNYEAQ come from the germline V gene (reference sequence). V lost 7 bases and J lost 4; bases outside the gene matches: 0. The CDR3 is 11 amino acids. The CDR3 loop is CASTSGETQYF. CDR3 DNA sequence: TGTGCCAGCACTAGCGGAGAGACCCAGTACTTC.

This clonotype occurred a few times. The rearrangement links TRBV5-1 to TRBJ1-4; D is uncertain. From germline, CDR1 is SGHRS and CDR2 YFSETQ. Trimming shortened V by 4 bases and J by 5 bases, and 12 bases separated the two germline ends. This CDR3 contains 14 residues. This chain's CDR3 is CASSIGDLNEKLFF. The CDR3, as DNA: TGCGCCAGCAGCATCGGAGACCTGAATGAAAAACTGTTTTTT.

The J gene is TRBJ1-2, the V gene TRBV6-2 or TRBV6-3, with 8 bases that match TRBD1. In germline, CDR1 is MNHEY, CDR2 SVGEGT. With 7 bases clipped from V and 2 bases from J, the junction kept 6 bases outside the gene matches. The CDR3 has 14 residues. CDR3 DNA sequence: TGTGCCAGCACCTGGACAGGGAGGAACTATGGCTACACCTTC. Translated, it gives CASTWTGRNYGYTF.

This clonotype was recorded many times. This chain uses TRBV5-1 with TRBJ1-1, with a tentative D call TRBD1 (5 bases). This CDR3 is 14 amino acids long. The germline gives CDR1 SGHRS, CDR2 YFSETQ. The V end was cut by 4 bases, the J end by 5 bases, with 15 bases between. CDR3 coding DNA: TGCGCCAGCAGCCGGGCGGGACGAAGGACTGAAGCTTTCTTT. Protein product: CASSRAGRRTEAFF.

There are a few counts of this clonotype. The CDR3 reads CASSPQFSSHEQYV. CDR3 coding DNA: TGTGCCAGCAGCCCTCAGTTTAGCTCTCACGAGCAGTACGTC. The rearrangement uses TRBV3-1 and TRBJ2-7; D gene unclear. The CDR3 is made up of 14 amino acids. V gave up 4 bases and J gave up 5 bases, with 15 bases separating them. The germline V gene encodes CDR1 LGHDT and CDR2 YNNKEL (reference sequence).

This clonotype was picked up many times. The V and J genes are TRBV20-1 and TRBJ2-3, with D uncertain. The CDR3 loop spans 13 amino acids. The germline V gene has CDR1 DFQATT and CDR2 SNEGSKA (reference sequence). The V gene lost 5 bases and the J gene lost 4 bases, with 13 bases spanning the gap. The CDR3 DNA reads as TGCAGTGCTGGAAGGTTTCGCGCAGATACGCAGTATTTT. Its protein is CSAGRFRADTQYF.

This sequence joins TRBV5-1 and TRBJ1-3; possibly TRBD1 for D (5 bases). The CDR3 is 16 residues long. Germline loops: CDR1 SGHRS, CDR2 YFSETQ. Trimming cost V 2 bases and J 0 bases, with 12 bases left between them. Here the CDR3 reads CASSLGTQYSGNTIYF. DNA of the CDR3: TGCGCCAGCAGCTTAGGGACCCAATACTCTGGAAACACCATATATTTT.